The source of this T cell receptor (beta chain) is a study of blood T cell repertoires in COVID-19. The overall study: Some COVID-19 samples were acute and others convalescent; all came from the United States, Italy and Spain. T cells, B-cell-depleted T cells, or PBMCs provided the cDNA or gDNA that served as material.

Original processing methods: Quantification of nucleated cells was approximated via reference gene primer amplification. Here immunoSEQ multiplex PCR was the method, and the copy in TCRdb shows in-frame clones only, minus some. The D gene and trimming were derived from the DNA, and the V and J assignments and clone size from that table. The profile shows approximately 270,000 clones, 89% of them singletons. The germline V and J ends were trimmed by 5 bases and 2 bases, with 10 bases remaining between them. The germline V gene encodes CDR1 LGHNT and CDR2 FRNRAP. This CDR3 has 14 amino acids. This sequence joins TRBV12-5 and TRBJ1-3, with D possibly TRBD1 on 5 matching bases. This sequence originates from a man in his fifties or sixties with acute or convalescent COVID-19. Sequences were obtained from peripheral blood. The CDR3 coding sequence is TGTGCTAGTGGTAGCTCCAGGGCTGGAAACACCATATATTTT. Translation: CASGSSRAGNTIYF.